The 17 T cell receptor beta chains below all came from one sample that was sequenced in a study of blood T cell repertoires in COVID-19. The method was immunoSEQ multiplex PCR; TCRdb's version includes in-frame clones alone and lacks a portion of them. The profile shows about 250,000 clones, 65% to 85% of them singletons. Specimen: PBMCs or T cells enriched from blood (not recorded which). These receptors were taken from a man aged 45-60 years who had recovered from COVID-19.

The chain is built from TRBV6-5 and TRBJ2-7; 11 positions match TRBD2. Per the germline V gene, CDR1 is MNHEY and CDR2 is SVGAGI. Unmatched junction bases numbered 6, after V lost 4 bases and J lost 7 bases. The CDR3 runs 14 residues. The CDR3 bases are TGTGCCAGCAGTTTACTAGCGGGGGTGGAAGAGCAGTACTTC. Translating it yields CASSLLAGVEEQYF.

This clone showed up just a few times. The V gene is TRBV15, the J gene TRBJ1-4; D not resolved. Per germline, CDR1 LNHNV and CDR2 YYDKDF (reference sequence). The CDR3 length is 15 residues. V gave up 5 bases and J gave up 2 bases, with 12 bases separating them. DNA for the CDR3: TGTGCCACCAGCCCAGACACCTTTACTAATGAAAAACTGTTTTTT. This gives the protein CATSPDTFTNEKLFF. Drawing the rest from reference TRBV15 and TRBJ1-4, the complete variable domain is DAMVIQNPRYQVTQFGKPVTLSCSQTLNHNVMYWYQQKSSQAPKLLFHYYDKDFNNEADTPDNFQSRRPNTSFCFLDIRSPGLGDTAMYLCATSPDTFTNEKLFFGSGTQLSVL.

Many counts were recorded for this clone. CDR3 bases: TGTGCCAGCAGTCCTCTTGCGAGCGGGAGGAGGAACGAGCAGTACTTC. Residues: CASSPLASGRRNEQYF. V is TRBV27 and J is TRBJ2-7, with 9 positions matching TRBD2. The CDR3 is 16 amino acids. Trimming cost V 5 bases and J 5 bases; bases outside gene matches: 13. Germline CDR1 MNHEY, CDR2 SMNVEV (reference sequence).

Here the CDR3 reads CASSNRDRGDSPLHF. Written as DNA, the CDR3 is TGTGCCAGCAGCAACCGGGACAGGGGCGATTCACCCCTCCACTTT. The rearrangement links TRBV5-4 to TRBJ1-6; 10 bases map to TRBD1. V was clipped by 4 bases and J by 8 bases; unmatched bases: 6. The V gene's germline CDR1 is SGHNT and CDR2 YYREEE (reference sequence). The CDR3 runs 15 residues.

The V and J genes are TRBV10-3 and TRBJ2-3; 7 bases fit TRBD2. V shed 7 bases and J 4 bases; nucleotides not matched to a gene: 5. The germline CDR1 and CDR2 sequences are ENHRY and SYGVKD. This CDR3 spans 13 amino acids. CDR3 in amino acids: CAINGGRADTQYF. The DNA of the CDR3 is TGTGCCATCAACGGCGGGAGAGCAGATACGCAGTATTTT.

This rearrangement joins TRBV30 to TRBJ1-2; D is undetermined. CDR1 is GTSNPN, CDR2 SVGIG, per germline (reference sequence). V was pared by 0 bases and J by 8 bases, with 13 bases between. The CDR3 totals 13 residues. In nucleotides, the CDR3 is TGTGCCTGGAGTGTATCGCGGGCGTGGGGCTACACCTTC. It codes for CAWSVSRAWGYTF.

The chain has TRBV19 and TRBJ2-1; possibly TRBD2 for D (7 bases). Trimming left V 1 base short and J 6 bases short, with 16 bases between. The CDR3 extends over 16 amino acids. In germline, CDR1 is LNHDA, CDR2 SQIVND (reference sequence). The CDR3 here is CASSIGVGGLSNEQFF. The CDR3 DNA follows: TGTGCCAGTAGTATAGGCGTGGGGGGGCTAAGCAATGAGCAGTTCTTC.

CDR3 region: CASSAGVTAQYF. DNA for the CDR3: TGCGCCAGCAGTGCGGGAGTAACGGCGCAGTACTTC. The chain couples TRBV10-1 to TRBJ2-7; weak D call: TRBD2 (6 bases). This CDR3 has 12 residues. In germline, CDR1 is WNHNN, CDR2 SYGVQD (reference sequence). V gave up 4 bases and J gave up 9 bases, with 13 bases separating them.

The V and J genes are TRBV2 and TRBJ2-2, with TRBD1 matching 8 bases. The CDR3 totals 14 residues. The ends lost 3 bases at V and 7 bases at J; junction bases unmatched: 4. The germline gives CDR1 SNHLY, CDR2 FYNNEI. The CDR3 spells CASSEQGAGGELFF. Here the CDR3 DNA reads TGTGCCAGCAGTGAGCAGGGGGCGGGCGGGGAGCTGTTTTTT. The full variable domain, in which reference TRBV2 and TRBJ2-2 provide the parts outside the CDR3, is EPEVTQTPSHQVTQMGQEVILRCVPISNHLYFYWYRQILGQKVEFLVSFYNNEISEKSEIFDDQFSVERPDGSNFTLKIRSTKLEDSAMYFCASSEQGAGGELFFGEGSRLTVL.

This chain connects TRBV11-2 to TRBJ2-3; possibly TRBD1 for D (6 bases). CDR3 size: 18 residues. V shed 4 bases and J shed 0 bases, with 20 bases lying between them. The germline gives CDR1 SGHAT, CDR2 FQNNGV. CDR3 in DNA: TGTGCCAGCAGCTCCTACCCGACCCGACAGGCTAGCACAGATACGCAGTATTTT. This gives the protein CASSSYPTRQASTDTQYF.

The chain is built from TRBV27 and TRBJ2-7, with a tentative D call TRBD1 (6 bases). V shed 3 bases and J shed 6 bases, with 15 bases lying between them. Germline V gene data show CDR1 as MNHEY and CDR2 as SMNVEV (reference sequence). This CDR3 contains 14 residues. CDR3 DNA: TGTGCCAGCAGTTTGACAGACAGGTCGGGCGAGCAGTACTTC. It encodes CASSLTDRSGEQYF.

The chain has TRBV2 and TRBJ2-1; possible D gene TRBD2, 5 bases. CDR3 length: 14 amino acids. Deletions cut 4 bases from V and 4 bases from J, with 11 bases between. The germline CDR1 and CDR2 sequences are SNHLY and FYNNEI. The CDR3 loop reads CASSVFRGYNEQFF. CDR3 bases: TGTGCCAGCAGTGTTTTTCGGGGATACAATGAGCAGTTCTTC.

The rearrangement links TRBV5-6 to TRBJ1-6; no definite D call. The germline V and J ends were trimmed by 2 bases and 8 bases, with 17 bases remaining between them. This CDR3 is built from 16 residues. Germline V lookup: CDR1 SGHDT, CDR2 YYEEEE. CDR3 sequence: CASSFRAPIGYSPLHF. The CDR3 bases are TGTGCCAGCAGCTTTCGAGCGCCGATCGGTTATTCACCCCTCCACTTT.

The V and J genes are TRBV28 and TRBJ2-7; 9 nucleotides match TRBD1. The V gene's germline CDR1 is MDHEN and CDR2 SYDVKM. The CDR3 is 15 residues long. The junction had 6 bases not matched to a gene; V was cut back by 3 bases and J by 3 bases. The CDR3 here is CASSFRGQGFYEQYF. CDR3 nucleotides: TGTGCCAGCAGTTTTAGGGGACAGGGTTTCTACGAGCAGTACTTC.

J is TRBJ2-3 and V is TRBV21-1; the table names TRBD2, a call not compared with the DNA. TRBV21-1 is a listed pseudogene. The CDR3 spans 14 residues. Here the CDR3 reads CASSKIPSTDTQYF. CDR3 DNA: TGTGCCAGCAGCAAAATTCCTAGCACAGATACGCAGTATTTT.

The chain uses TRBV7-9 and TRBJ1-6; 10 nucleotides agree with TRBD1. V dropped 1 base and J dropped 9; count of bases not matched to a gene: 3. CDR1 and CDR2 from the germline V gene are SEHNR and FQNEAQ (reference sequence). The CDR3 is made up of 15 amino acids. This chain's CDR3 is CASSLVGTGASPLHF. In nucleotides, the CDR3 is TGTGCCAGCAGCTTAGTTGGGACAGGGGCTTCACCCCTCCACTTT.

About this clone itself: Other nucleotide sequences in the sample specify the same CDR3. The genes are TRBV7-2 and TRBJ2-5; the D is unclear. V dropped 5 bases and J dropped 1 base, with 2 bases sitting between them. Germline lookup yields CDR1 SGHTA and CDR2 FQGNSA. The CDR3 consists of 11 residues. The CDR3 sequence: CASSLQETQYF. The CDR3 DNA follows: TGTGCCAGCAGCCTCCAAGAGACCCAGTACTTC.